One sample yielded the 20 T cell receptor beta chains listed below, sequenced in a study of cytomegalovirus exposure and HLA in healthy donors. PCR involved 60 Vbeta and 13 Jbeta primers. Assay: immunoSEQ multiplex PCR; the TCRdb copy retains only in-frame clones and omits some. The table lists 90,000 to 130,000 clones, approximately 82% of them singletons, with 10% to 15% in the top ten. Specimen: PBMCs. The receptors derive from a man aged 30 to 39 in good health and CMV-seropositive.

The CDR3 sequence is CASSYSTGSWEQYF. The CDR3 nucleotides read TGTGCCAGTAGTTATTCTACAGGGTCGTGGGAGCAGTACTTC. The chain links TRBV19 to TRBJ2-7, with TRBD1 as a possible D gene (6 bases). V shed 5 bases and J shed 7 bases, with 18 bases lying between them. CDR1 and CDR2 from the germline V gene are LNHDA and SQIVND (reference sequence). The CDR3 spans 14 residues.

J is TRBJ1-1 and V is TRBV27; 11 bases match TRBD1. V was pared by 5 bases and J by 6 bases, with 11 bases of the junction left unmatched. From germline, CDR1 is MNHEY and CDR2 SMNVEV (reference sequence). This CDR3 is 16 amino acids long. The CDR3 is CASSTIQGQGVPEAFF. The CDR3 DNA is TGTGCCAGCAGTACTATCCAGGGACAGGGGGTACCTGAAGCTTTCTTT.

The chain's CDR3 is CASSPGGSGNTIYF. CDR3 DNA: TGCGCCAGTAGTCCCGGGGGCTCTGGAAACACCATATATTTT. The V gene is TRBV10-1, the J gene TRBJ1-3, with D perhaps TRBD1 (5 bases). The CDR3 extends over 14 amino acids. Germline CDR1 is WNHNN and CDR2 is SYGVQD (reference sequence). The ends were cut back, 9 bases at V and 0 bases at J, with 12 bases in the middle.

This clone was observed once. The V gene is TRBV9, the J gene TRBJ2-3; tentative D call: TRBD2 (6 bases). The germline CDR1 and CDR2 sequences are SGDLS and YYNGEE. The CDR3 is 14 amino acids. V was pared by 3 bases and J by 3 bases, with 11 bases between. The CDR3 loop reads CASSGPRGTDTQYF. As DNA, the CDR3 is TGTGCCAGCAGCGGCCCCCGGGGGACAGATACGCAGTATTTT.

In its sample, this clone was seen once. This chain links TRBV19 with TRBJ2-3, with 11 bases identical to TRBD2. The CDR3 is 14 amino acids. V dropped 3 bases and J dropped 7; count of bases not matched to a gene: 3. The V gene's germline CDR1 is LNHDA and CDR2 SQIVND (reference sequence). The CDR3 is CASSITSGGYTQYF. CDR3 sequence (DNA): TGTGCCAGTAGTATCACTAGCGGGGGTTATACGCAGTATTTT.

The chain recombines TRBV27 with TRBJ2-5; TRBD1 matches at 7 bases. The CDR3 is 17 amino acids. Trimming cost V 0 bases and J 0 bases; bases outside gene matches: 7. Looked up from germline, CDR1 is MNHEY and CDR2 is SMNVEV (reference sequence). As DNA, the CDR3 is TGTGCCAGCAGTTTATCGATCCAGGGGGTAAACCAAGAGACCCAGTACTTC. Translating it yields CASSLSIQGVNQETQYF.

The chain links TRBV21-1 to TRBJ2-2; the DNA was not compared with TRBD1, the D call given in the table. TRBV21-1 is reported as a pseudogene. This CDR3 has 15 amino acids. The CDR3 region has the DNA TGTGCCAGCAGCCCCGAACAGGGTTTAAGCGGGGAGCTGTTTTTT. Residues: CASSPEQGLSGELFF.

Only one count was recorded for this clone. J is TRBJ1-5 and V is TRBV5-6; D unresolved. Trimming took 4 bases from V and 0 from J, leaving 23 bases between them. In germline, CDR1 is SGHDT, CDR2 YYEEEE. The CDR3 totals 19 residues. CDR3 region: CASSPRREAGPRSNQPQHF. The CDR3, as DNA: TGTGCCAGCAGCCCACGACGTGAAGCGGGCCCACGTAGCAATCAGCCCCAGCATTTT.

The chain recombines TRBV4-2 with TRBJ2-2, with no clear D. Germline V gene data show CDR1 as LGHNA and CDR2 as YNFKEQ. This CDR3 comprises 16 residues. The V gene lost 1 base and the J gene lost 4 bases, with 13 bases spanning the gap. CDR3 DNA sequence: TGTGCCAGCAGCCAAGCGCGGTCGATCCCCACCGGGGAGCTGTTTTTT. Protein product: CASSQARSIPTGELFF.

V usage is TRBV7-6 and J usage is TRBJ2-6; 7 nucleotides agree with TRBD1. V was pared by 1 base and J by 4 bases, with 10 bases of the junction left unmatched. This CDR3 comprises 18 residues. Germline values: CDR1 SGHVS, CDR2 FNYEAQ. The CDR3 is CASSLGASGGSGANVLTF. CDR3 bases: TGTGCCAGCAGCTTAGGCGCATCAGGGGGTTCAGGGGCCAACGTCCTGACTTTC.

The chain has TRBV13 and TRBJ1-2; TRBD1 aligns across 7 bases. The V segment lost 6 bases and the J segment 4 bases; nucleotides outside the gene matches: 5. This CDR3 is built from 13 residues. Germline CDR1 reads PRHDT; CDR2 reads FYEKMQ (reference sequence). The CDR3 sequence is CASSKTGIYGYTF. The DNA of the CDR3 is TGTGCCAGCAGTAAGACAGGGATCTATGGCTACACCTTC.

The chain is built from TRBV29-1 and TRBJ2-7; D might be TRBD2 (6 bases). There are 12 residues in the CDR3. V lost 3 bases, J lost 4 bases, and 10 bases lay in between. CDR1 is SQVTM, CDR2 ANQGSEA, per germline. Written as DNA, the CDR3 is TGCAGCGTTGATCAGGGAGGATACGAGCAGTACTTC. Amino acid sequence: CSVDQGGYEQYF.

This rearrangement joins TRBV19 to TRBJ1-5; TRBD1 agrees at 8 bases. This CDR3 has 15 amino acids. Looked up from germline, CDR1 is LNHDA and CDR2 is SQIVND (reference sequence). With V trimmed by 1 base and J by 7 bases, 6 bases remained unmatched. The CDR3 loop reads CASSIVQGARQPQHF. CDR3 in DNA: TGTGCCAGTAGTATAGTGCAGGGGGCAAGGCAGCCCCAGCATTTT.

This chain links TRBV5-5 with TRBJ1-1; D call uncertain. Germline V gene sequence: CDR1 SGHKS, CDR2 YYEKEE (reference sequence). Trimming shortened V by 0 bases and J by 3 bases, and 9 bases separated the two germline ends. CDR3 length equals 14 residues. CDR3 amino acids: CASSLVSGHTEAFF. The CDR3 DNA sequence: TGTGCCAGCAGCTTGGTGTCGGGTCACACTGAAGCTTTCTTT.

The CDR3 here is CASSQDRGGYEQYF. The CDR3 DNA reads TGCGCCAGCAGCCAAGATCGGGGGGGCTACGAGCAGTACTTC. The chain joins TRBV4-3 to TRBJ2-7; TRBD2 matches at 8 bases. This CDR3 has 14 amino acids. The V gene end was trimmed by 0 bases and the J gene end by 3 bases; junction bases not matched to a gene: 1. Germline CDR1 is LGHNA and CDR2 is YSLEER.

The chain links TRBV2 to TRBJ2-5; D may be TRBD1 (6 bases). CDR1 is SNHLY, CDR2 FYNNEI, per germline. The CDR3 totals 15 residues. Trimming shortened V by 7 bases and J by 5 bases, and 20 bases separated the two germline ends. The DNA of the CDR3 is TGTGCCAGCATGTTGGGGGCGGTTTTGGTGGAGACCCAGTACTTC. This translates into CASMLGAVLVETQYF.

In nucleotides, the CDR3 is TGTGCCAGCAGCTTAGGCCGGGTACGGAATGAGCAGTTCTTC. As protein: CASSLGRVRNEQFF. This chain joins TRBV7-2 and TRBJ2-1, with D hard to call. The CDR3 is 14 amino acids. Trimming cost V 1 base and J 7 bases, with 11 bases left between them. Germline CDR1 reads SGHTA; CDR2 reads FQGNSA.

The chain carries TRBV11-2 and TRBJ1-1; weak D call: TRBD1 (5 bases). The length of the CDR3 is 14 residues. Germline V lookup: CDR1 SGHAT, CDR2 FQNNGV. The V gene lost 2 bases and the J gene lost 5 bases, with 12 bases spanning the gap. CDR3 sequence: CASSLQVGGTEAFF. DNA of the CDR3: TGTGCCAGCAGCTTACAGGTTGGGGGGACTGAAGCTTTCTTT.

Regarding this clone: Different DNA sequences within this sample yield the same CDR3. The chain joins TRBV9 to TRBJ2-1; 7 bases match TRBD2. The V segment lost 7 bases and the J segment 9 bases; nucleotides outside the gene matches: 4. Germline assignment: CDR1 SGDLS and CDR2 YYNGEE. The CDR3 sequence is 11 residues long. The DNA for the CDR3 is TGTGCCAGCGGGAGGGGTGGTGAGCAGTTCTTC. It translates to CASGRGGEQFF.

The chain combines TRBV5-4 with TRBJ1-1; 9 bases map to TRBD1. Per germline, CDR1 SGHNT and CDR2 YYREEE (reference sequence). Trimming removed 4 bases from V and 4 bases from J; junction bases left unmatched: 2. The CDR3 is 13 amino acids. The CDR3 sequence: CASSRQGGTEAFF. The CDR3 coding sequence is TGTGCCAGCAGCCGACAGGGGGGCACTGAAGCTTTCTTT.